The rows below give T cell receptor beta chains drawn from one sample of a study of T cells in localized non-small cell lung cancer. Using immunoSEQ multiplex PCR, the repertoire was profiled, and TCRdb retains in-frame clones only, with some absent. The profile covers about 78,000 clones, with roughly 81% appearing a single time and 2.8% taken by the ten largest. The sample consisted of peripheral blood, taken before any cancer treatment. Receptors originate from a man between 35 and 75 years old with stage I lung adenocarcinoma. The CDR3 runs from the conserved cysteine through the conserved F or W.

j_call: TRBJ2-1; v_call: TRBV11-3; cdr3_aa: CASSLALDGTGRYNEQFF
j_call: TRBJ2-1; v_call: TRBV27; cdr3_aa: CASSWDRRAYNEQFF
j_call: TRBJ1-5; v_call: TRBV4-3; cdr3_aa: CASSQMPGSNQPQHF
j_call: TRBJ1-1; v_call: TRBV7-9; cdr3_aa: CASSLSGRGADTEAFF
j_call: TRBJ2-2; v_call: TRBV11-2; cdr3_aa: CASSRKSGRGTGELFF
j_call: TRBJ1-5; v_call: TRBV6-1; cdr3_aa: CASSVLADQPQHF
j_call: TRBJ1-5; v_call: TRBV2; cdr3_aa: CASRGNPSNQPQHF
j_call: TRBJ2-6; v_call: TRBV6-5; cdr3_aa: CASSYASSSGANVLTF
j_call: TRBJ1-3; v_call: TRBV18; cdr3_aa: CASSPNSVSSGNTIYF
j_call: TRBJ2-2; v_call: TRBV7-3; cdr3_aa: CASSLTRTGELFF
j_call: TRBJ2-7; v_call: TRBV18; cdr3_aa: CASSPGTGAYEQYF
j_call: TRBJ2-1; v_call: TRBV7-2; cdr3_aa: CASSLASSSYNEQFF
j_call: TRBJ2-1; v_call: TRBV11-2; cdr3_aa: CASSLDLSGNYNEQFF
j_call: TRBJ2-3; v_call: TRBV5-1; cdr3_aa: CASSLRASGGRDTQYF
j_call: TRBJ1-5; v_call: TRBV2; cdr3_aa: CASSGGLGNHQPQHF
j_call: TRBJ1-2; v_call: TRBV30; cdr3_aa: CAWSVLTSYGYTF
j_call: TRBJ2-4; v_call: TRBV9; cdr3_aa: CASSPREGIGNIQYF
j_call: TRBJ1-2; v_call: TRBV18; cdr3_aa: CASSPRQGADYGYTF
j_call: TRBJ2-5; v_call: TRBV29-1; cdr3_aa: CSVEKGLGQETQYF
j_call: TRBJ2-7; v_call: TRBV4-1; cdr3_aa: CASSQELTSQGMSYEQYF
j_call: TRBJ1-1; v_call: TRBV4-2; cdr3_aa: CASSQDLRRGNTEAFF
j_call: TRBJ2-7; v_call: TRBV7-2; cdr3_aa: CASRQGGGSPYEQYF
j_call: TRBJ1-6; v_call: TRBV5-1; cdr3_aa: CASSDDRSSYNSPLHF
j_call: TRBJ2-5; v_call: TRBV9; cdr3_aa: CASSGPYGKETQYF
j_call: TRBJ1-1; v_call: TRBV6-5; cdr3_aa: CASSYRWTGETEAFF
j_call: TRBJ2-1; v_call: TRBV5-1; cdr3_aa: CASSLDLVLSFF
j_call: TRBJ2-7; v_call: TRBV11-3; cdr3_aa: CASSLQGGYEQYF
j_call: TRBJ2-7; v_call: TRBV4-1; cdr3_aa: CASSPLMLRTSGSSYEQYF
j_call: TRBJ2-6; v_call: TRBV28; cdr3_aa: CASRGTSAVSGANVLTF
j_call: TRBJ2-7; v_call: TRBV7-9; cdr3_aa: CASSKLQGYEQYF
j_call: TRBJ2-7; v_call: TRBV5-5; cdr3_aa: CASSLQRSAFYSYEQYF
j_call: TRBJ2-1; v_call: TRBV5-1; cdr3_aa: CASSLGQGAYNEQFF
j_call: TRBJ2-1; v_call: TRBV7-3; cdr3_aa: CASSLELAGNEQFF
j_call: TRBJ1-2; v_call: TRBV19; cdr3_aa: CASSIVSGDYGYTF
j_call: TRBJ1-1; v_call: TRBV2; cdr3_aa: CASSERETPNTEAFF
j_call: TRBJ1-2; v_call: TRBV28; cdr3_aa: CASRLAGTYGYTF
j_call: TRBJ2-7; v_call: TRBV5-1; cdr3_aa: CASSRDSRSYEQYF
j_call: TRBJ2-5; v_call: TRBV9; cdr3_aa: CASSVMGAQETQYF
j_call: TRBJ2-7; v_call: TRBV5-1; cdr3_aa: CASSLKGNEQYF
j_call: TRBJ2-7; v_call: TRBV7-9; cdr3_aa: CASNPYEREQYF
j_call: TRBJ2-1; v_call: TRBV25-1; cdr3_aa: CASSEPSGRTYEQFF
j_call: TRBJ1-6; v_call: TRBV5-6; cdr3_aa: CASSAKGRNNSPLHF
j_call: TRBJ2-3; v_call: TRBV5-1; cdr3_aa: CASSWGGRTDTQYF
j_call: TRBJ2-3; v_call: TRBV5-4; cdr3_aa: CASSYQRPDTQYF
j_call: TRBJ2-5; v_call: TRBV2; cdr3_aa: CASSERRAAQETQYF
j_call: TRBJ2-3; v_call: TRBV6-6; cdr3_aa: CASRVDRSDTQYF
j_call: TRBJ2-5; v_call: TRBV7-6; cdr3_aa: CASSQDPGQQLFQETQYF
j_call: TRBJ1-2; v_call: TRBV19; cdr3_aa: CASSQGAANYGYTF
j_call: TRBJ2-3; v_call: TRBV4-2; cdr3_aa: CASSQGSTDTQYF
j_call: TRBJ2-3; v_call: TRBV6-1; cdr3_aa: CASSGRDITDTQYF
j_call: TRBJ2-5; v_call: TRBV6-1; cdr3_aa: CASSMTGGETQYF
j_call: TRBJ2-7; v_call: TRBV6-5; cdr3_aa: CASSSVQGFSYEQYF
j_call: TRBJ2-5; v_call: TRBV6-5; cdr3_aa: CASRPGLSQETQYF
j_call: TRBJ2-2; v_call: TRBV30; cdr3_aa: CAWSDLVGAGTGELFF
j_call: TRBJ2-5; v_call: TRBV18; cdr3_aa: CASSPRTGVQETQYF